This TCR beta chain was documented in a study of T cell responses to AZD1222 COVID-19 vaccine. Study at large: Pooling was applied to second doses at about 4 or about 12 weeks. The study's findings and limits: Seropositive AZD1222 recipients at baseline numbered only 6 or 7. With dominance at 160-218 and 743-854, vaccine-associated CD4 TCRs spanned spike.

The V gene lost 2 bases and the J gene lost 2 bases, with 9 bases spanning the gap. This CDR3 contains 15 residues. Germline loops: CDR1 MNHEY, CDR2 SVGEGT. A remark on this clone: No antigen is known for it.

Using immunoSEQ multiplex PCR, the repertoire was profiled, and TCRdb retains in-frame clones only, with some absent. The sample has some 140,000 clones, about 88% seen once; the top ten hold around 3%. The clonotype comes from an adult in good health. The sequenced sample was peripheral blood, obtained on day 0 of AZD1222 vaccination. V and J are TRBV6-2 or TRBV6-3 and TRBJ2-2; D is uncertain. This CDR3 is CASSYEVENTGELFF. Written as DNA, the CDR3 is TGTGCCAGCAGTTACGAGGTGGAAAACACCGGGGAGCTGTTTTTT.